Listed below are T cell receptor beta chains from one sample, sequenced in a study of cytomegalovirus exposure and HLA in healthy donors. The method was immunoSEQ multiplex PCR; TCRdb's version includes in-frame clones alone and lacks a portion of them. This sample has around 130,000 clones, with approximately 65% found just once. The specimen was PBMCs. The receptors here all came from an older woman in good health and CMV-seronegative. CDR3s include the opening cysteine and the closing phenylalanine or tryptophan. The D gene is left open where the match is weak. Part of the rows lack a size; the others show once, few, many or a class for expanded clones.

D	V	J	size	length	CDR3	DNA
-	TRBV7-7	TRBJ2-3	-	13	CASSLGLEGTQYF	TGTGCTAGCAGCTTAGGGCTAGAGGGTACGCAGTATTTT
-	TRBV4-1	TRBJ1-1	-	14	CASSQGQGWPEAFF	TGCGCCAGCAGCCAAGGGCAGGGGTGGCCTGAAGCTTTCTTT
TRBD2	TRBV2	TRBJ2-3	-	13	CASRGGAGDTQYF	TGTGCCAGCCGCGGGGGGGCCGGAGATACGCAGTATTTT
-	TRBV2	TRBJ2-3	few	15	CASSEMARNTDTQYF	TGTGCCAGCAGTGAAATGGCGAGGAACACAGATACGCAGTATTTT
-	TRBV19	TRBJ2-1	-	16	CASQPQGGTSYNEQFF	TGTGCCAGCCAACCCCAGGGGGGCACCTCCTACAATGAGCAGTTCTTC
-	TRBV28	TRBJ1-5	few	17	CASRPWGGLGSNQPQHF	TGTGCCAGCAGGCCCTGGGGGGGATTAGGCAGCAATCAGCCCCAGCATTTT
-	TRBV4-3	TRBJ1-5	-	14	CASSQDLGNQPQHF	TGCGCCAGCAGCCAAGATTTAGGCAATCAGCCCCAGCATTTT
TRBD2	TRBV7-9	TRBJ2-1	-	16	CSSSLMGGEGNNEQFF	TGTTCCAGCAGCTTAATGGGCGGGGAGGGGAACAATGAGCAGTTCTTC
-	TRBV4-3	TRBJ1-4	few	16	CASSQDLGRGREKLFF	TGCGCCAGCAGCCAAGATCTGGGCAGGGGACGGGAAAAACTGTTTTTT
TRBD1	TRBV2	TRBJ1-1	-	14	CASKTTGVGTEAFF	TGTGCCAGCAAGACGACAGGGGTGGGCACTGAAGCTTTCTTT